The 17 T cell receptor beta chains in this list originate from one sample, sequenced in a study of blood T cells in healthy people across ages. The authors ran a second PCR of roughly 7 to 11 cycles using a sample-barcoded 5' primer and a J-beta primer mix. TCRdb re-derived calls from the 5' RACE reads in MiXCR, one entry per CDR3 protein. The table shows 600,000 to 850,000 distinct CDR3 sequences, with approximately 25% occurring only once. This sample was also put to use in a study of T cells of mothers and their children.

The sequenced material came from blood. Receptors were obtained from a boy aged 10-17 years in good health.

In its sample, this clonotype was seen once. The chain recombines TRBV12-3 or TRBV12-4 with TRBJ1-2; D is uncertain. V was shortened by 5 bases and J by 7 bases, with 11 bases between the two germline ends. The CDR3 consists of 12 residues. DNA of the CDR3: TGTGCCAGCAGTGCGGGGTGGCTTGGCTACACCTTC. Translating it yields CASSAGWLGYTF.

The gene calls are TRBV28 and TRBJ2-1, with D perhaps TRBD2 (5 bases). The ends were cut back, 3 bases at V and 2 bases at J, with 17 bases in the middle. Per the germline V gene, CDR1 is MDHEN and CDR2 is SYDVKM. This CDR3 region has 17 residues. The CDR3 sequence is CASSFVPDQRAYNEQFF. The CDR3 DNA sequence: TGTGCCAGCAGTTTCGTCCCGGACCAGAGGGCCTACAATGAGCAGTTCTTC.

This clonotype was detected once. This sequence joins TRBV7-6 and TRBJ1-6; D unclear. V gave up 5 bases and J gave up 9 bases, with 14 bases separating them. From germline, CDR1 is SGHVS and CDR2 FNYEAQ. CDR3 length: 14 residues. The DNA of the CDR3 is TGTGCCAGCAGCCCGTCCGCGGGAGGTTCACCCCTCCACTTT. Amino acid sequence: CASSPSAGGSPLHF.

This clonotype came up a few times. J is TRBJ2-4 and V is TRBV19; 7 positions agree with TRBD2. The CDR3 spans 12 residues. V trimming: 5 bases; J trimming: 8 bases; junction bases outside the gene matches: 3. Germline V gene data show CDR1 as LNHDA and CDR2 as SQIVND (reference sequence). CDR3 in amino acids: CASSGLGDIQYF. The CDR3 nucleotides are TGTGCCAGTAGTGGACTAGGTGACATTCAGTACTTC.

This chain uses TRBV28 with TRBJ1-2; 7 bases align to TRBD1. The CDR3 totals 14 residues. The germline gives CDR1 MDHEN, CDR2 SYDVKM. V lost 5 bases, J lost 0 bases, and 3 bases stayed unmatched. The CDR3 coding sequence is TGTGCCAGCAGTAGGACAGGTACTAACTATGGCTACACCTTC. It codes for CASSRTGTNYGYTF.

This clonotype was recorded a few times. CDR3 amino acids: CASSQGSAGAPAEQYF. CDR3 coding DNA: TGCGCCAGCAGCCAAGGATCTGCGGGAGCTCCGGCCGAGCAGTACTTC. The chain carries TRBV4-1 and TRBJ2-7, with 7 positions matching TRBD2. Germline loops: CDR1 MGHRA, CDR2 YSYEKL. The CDR3 is 16 residues long. V dropped 1 base and J dropped 6; count of bases not matched to a gene: 12.

A few counts support this clonotype. V gene TRBV4-2 combines with J gene TRBJ2-2; 8 bases fit TRBD2. CDR3 length equals 20 residues. Unmatched junction bases numbered 19, after V lost 2 bases and J lost 5 bases. Per the germline V gene, CDR1 is LGHNA and CDR2 is YNFKEQ. CDR3 sequence reads: CASSQPAGGLDGTWTGELFF. The CDR3 nucleotides are TGTGCCAGCAGCCAACCCGCCGGGGGACTAGACGGAACCTGGACCGGGGAGCTGTTTTTT.

V and J are TRBV20-1 and TRBJ2-1, with D unclear. The germline V gene has CDR1 DFQATT and CDR2 SNEGSKA (reference sequence). The CDR3 extends over 13 amino acids. V dropped 3 bases and J dropped 13 bases, with 19 bases sitting between them. CDR3 bases: TGCAGTGCTAGTCTCAGCCTCGGCCAGATTCAGTTCTTC. Protein product: CSASLSLGQIQFF.

This clonotype has only a few counts. The genes are TRBV6-2 or TRBV6-3 and TRBJ2-2, with TRBD2 identical over 8 bases. The CDR3 extends over 20 amino acids. Germline assignment: CDR1 MNHEY and CDR2 SVGEGT. V lost 2 bases to trimming and J lost 0 bases; unmatched junction nucleotides: 14. This CDR3 reads CASSYPEWLSGVTNTGELFF. In DNA form, the CDR3 reads TGTGCCAGCAGTTACCCTGAATGGCTTAGCGGGGTGACGAACACCGGGGAGCTGTTTTTT.

The genes are TRBV14 and TRBJ2-3; D not resolved. CDR1 and CDR2 (germline): SGHDN, FVKESK. The CDR3 is made up of 14 amino acids. Trimming stripped 0 bases from V and 4 bases from J, with 8 bases between. The chain's CDR3 is CASSQDLGPDTQYF. As DNA, the CDR3 is TGTGCCAGCAGCCAAGACCTCGGGCCAGATACGCAGTATTTT.

J is TRBJ1-1 and V is TRBV9; 7 bases fit TRBD1. Germline loops: CDR1 SGDLS, CDR2 YYNGEE. V was clipped by 4 bases and J by 1 base; unmatched bases: 7. This CDR3 spans 15 amino acids. CDR3 bases: TGTGCCAGCAGCCCTTCGACAGGGAGGAACACTGAAGCTTTCTTT. It yields the protein CASSPSTGRNTEAFF.

The chain has TRBV29-1 and TRBJ1-4; 7 bases are shared with TRBD1. V dropped 4 bases and J dropped 8; count of bases not matched to a gene: 10. CDR3 size: 14 residues. The germline CDR1 and CDR2 sequences are SQVTM and ANQGSEA. The CDR3 DNA reads TGCAGCGTTGCAGACAGGGTTTATGAAGAAAAACTGTTTTTT. Protein product: CSVADRVYEEKLFF.

This clonotype was seen only once. The V gene is TRBV5-1, the J gene TRBJ2-5; 8 nucleotides agree with TRBD1. This CDR3 region has 18 residues. V lost 4 bases, J lost 4 bases, and 18 bases stayed unmatched. The V gene's germline CDR1 is SGHRS and CDR2 YFSETQ. CDR3 nucleotide sequence: TGCGCCAGCAGCCCAGGACAGGGCCCCCTAGATTGGGCAGAGACCCAGTACTTC. Translating it yields CASSPGQGPLDWAETQYF.

The J gene is TRBJ2-7, the V gene TRBV5-1, with D unresolved. V was cut by 0 bases and J by 2 bases, with 12 bases left in between. The CDR3 loop spans 15 amino acids. Per germline, CDR1 SGHRS and CDR2 YFSETQ. Here the CDR3 DNA reads TGCGCCAGCAGCTTGGAGGTAAACGTCCCCTACGAGCAGTACTTC. As protein: CASSLEVNVPYEQYF.

The sample holds a few counts of this clonotype. The rearrangement links TRBV6-5 to TRBJ1-4; D ambiguous. The V end was cut by 6 bases, the J end by 5 bases, with 7 bases between. Per the germline V gene, CDR1 is MNHEY and CDR2 is SVGAGI. The CDR3 sequence is 12 residues long. The CDR3 DNA is TGTGCCAGCAGCTCCAGCAATGAAAAACTGTTTTTT. Its protein is CASSSSNEKLFF.

The chain is built from TRBV11-2 and TRBJ2-6, with TRBD1 identical over 8 bases. The germline gives CDR1 SGHAT, CDR2 FQNNGV. The trim removed 7 bases at V and 4 bases at J, leaving 9 bases unmatched. This CDR3 is built from 16 residues. CDR3 nucleotide sequence: TGTGCCAGCACCACCATACGGGACAGGGGGGCCAACGTCCTGACTTTC. This translates into CASTTIRDRGANVLTF.

This clonotype was observed a few times. CDR3: CSVEDPDRGEEQYF. DNA for the CDR3: TGCAGCGTTGAAGATCCGGACAGGGGGGAAGAGCAGTACTTC. The rearrangement joins TRBV29-1 to TRBJ2-7; 10 nucleotides align to TRBD1. Germline V gene data show CDR1 as SQVTM and CDR2 as ANQGSEA. The CDR3 length is 14 residues. With 0 bases clipped from V and 7 bases from J, the junction kept 6 bases outside the gene matches.